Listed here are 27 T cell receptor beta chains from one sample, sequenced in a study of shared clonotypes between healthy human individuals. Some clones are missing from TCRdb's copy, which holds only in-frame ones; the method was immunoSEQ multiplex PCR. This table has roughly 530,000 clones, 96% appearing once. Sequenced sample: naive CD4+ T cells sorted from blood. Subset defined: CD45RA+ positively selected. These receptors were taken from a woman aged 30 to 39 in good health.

The CDR3 DNA sequence: TGTGCCAGCAGGAGACAGGGGGTTTACTCCTACGAGCAGTACTTC. Its protein product is CASRRQGVYSYEQYF. V and J are TRBV28 and TRBJ2-7, with TRBD1 matching 9 bases. This CDR3 spans 15 amino acids. Trimming took 6 bases from V and 0 from J; bases not matched to a gene: 6. Germline CDR1 is MDHEN and CDR2 is SYDVKM.

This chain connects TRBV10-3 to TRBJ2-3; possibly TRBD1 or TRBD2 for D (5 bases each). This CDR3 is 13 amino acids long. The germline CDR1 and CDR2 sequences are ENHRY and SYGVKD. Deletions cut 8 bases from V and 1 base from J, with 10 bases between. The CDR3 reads CAIGRGGTDTQYF. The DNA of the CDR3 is TGTGCCATCGGACGAGGGGGCACAGATACGCAGTATTTT.

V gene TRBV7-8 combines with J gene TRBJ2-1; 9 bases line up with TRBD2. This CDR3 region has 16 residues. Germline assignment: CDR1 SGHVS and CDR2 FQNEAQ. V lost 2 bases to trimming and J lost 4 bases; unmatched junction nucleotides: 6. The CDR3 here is CASSLSGLAGYNEQFF. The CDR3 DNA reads TGTGCCAGCAGCTTATCTGGGCTAGCGGGATACAATGAGCAGTTCTTC.

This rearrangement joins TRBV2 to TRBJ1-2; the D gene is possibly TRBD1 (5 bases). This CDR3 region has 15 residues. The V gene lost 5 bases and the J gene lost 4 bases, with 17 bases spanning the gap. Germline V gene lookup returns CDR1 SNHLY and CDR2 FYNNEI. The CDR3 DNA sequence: TGTGCCAGCAGTCGGGGACGGGGTCAGATCTATGGCTACACCTTC. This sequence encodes CASSRGRGQIYGYTF.

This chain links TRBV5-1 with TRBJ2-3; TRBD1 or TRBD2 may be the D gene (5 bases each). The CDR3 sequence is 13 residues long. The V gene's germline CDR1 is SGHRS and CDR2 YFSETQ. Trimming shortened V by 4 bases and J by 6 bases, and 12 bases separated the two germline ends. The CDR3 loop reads CASSVGAIDTQYF. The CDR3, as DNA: TGCGCCAGCAGCGTCGGGGCTATCGATACGCAGTATTTT. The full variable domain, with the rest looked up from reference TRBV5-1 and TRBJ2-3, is KAGVTQTPRYLIKTRGQQVTLSCSPISGHRSVSWYQQTPGQGLQFLFEYFSETQRNKGNFPGRFSGRQFSNSRSEMNVSTLELGDSALYLCASSVGAIDTQYFGPGTRLTVL.

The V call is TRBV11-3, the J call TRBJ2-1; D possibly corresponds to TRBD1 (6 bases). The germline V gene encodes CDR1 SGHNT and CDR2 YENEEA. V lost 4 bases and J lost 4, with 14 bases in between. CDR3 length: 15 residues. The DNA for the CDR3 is TGTGCCAGCAGCTCCAGGGGCGGTGGGTACAATGAGCAGTTCTTC. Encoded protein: CASSSRGGGYNEQFF.

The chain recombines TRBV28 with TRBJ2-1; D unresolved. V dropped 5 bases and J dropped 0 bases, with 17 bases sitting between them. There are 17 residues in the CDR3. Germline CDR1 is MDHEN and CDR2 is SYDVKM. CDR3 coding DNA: TGTGCCAGCAGTCCGCCAATCTTGCGGCCCTCCTACAATGAGCAGTTCTTC. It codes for CASSPPILRPSYNEQFF.

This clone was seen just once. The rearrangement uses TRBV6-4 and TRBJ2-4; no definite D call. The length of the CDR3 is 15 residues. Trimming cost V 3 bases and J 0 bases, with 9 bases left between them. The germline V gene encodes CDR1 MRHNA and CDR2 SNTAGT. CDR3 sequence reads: CASSERNGAKNIQYF. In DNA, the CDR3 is TGTGCCAGCAGTGAAAGGAATGGAGCCAAAAACATTCAGTACTTC.

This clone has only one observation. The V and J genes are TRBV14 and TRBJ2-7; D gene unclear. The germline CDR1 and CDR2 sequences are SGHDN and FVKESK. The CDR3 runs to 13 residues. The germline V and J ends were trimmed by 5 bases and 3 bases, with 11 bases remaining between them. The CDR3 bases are TGTGCCAGCAGCGTAAAGGGTTTCTACGAGCAGTACTTC. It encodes CASSVKGFYEQYF.

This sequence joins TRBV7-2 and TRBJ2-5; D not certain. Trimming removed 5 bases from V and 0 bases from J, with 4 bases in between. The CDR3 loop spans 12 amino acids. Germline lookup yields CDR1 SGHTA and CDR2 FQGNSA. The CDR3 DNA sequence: TGTGCCAGCAGCCTCCACCAAGAGACCCAGTACTTC. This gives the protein CASSLHQETQYF. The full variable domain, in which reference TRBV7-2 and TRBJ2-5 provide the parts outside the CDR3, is GAGVSQSPSNKVTEKGKDVELRCDPISGHTALYWYRQSLGQGLEFLIYFQGNSAPDKSGLPSDRFSAERTGGSVSTLTIQRTQQEDSAVYLCASSLHQETQYFGPGTRLLVL.

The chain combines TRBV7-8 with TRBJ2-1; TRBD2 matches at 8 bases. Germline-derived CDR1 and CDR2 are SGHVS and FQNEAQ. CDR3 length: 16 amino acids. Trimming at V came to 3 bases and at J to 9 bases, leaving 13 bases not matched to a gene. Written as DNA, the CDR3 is TGTGCCAGCAGCTTCCTCCTCGCGGGAGGCCGGGGTGAGCAGTTCTTC. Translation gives CASSFLLAGGRGEQFF.

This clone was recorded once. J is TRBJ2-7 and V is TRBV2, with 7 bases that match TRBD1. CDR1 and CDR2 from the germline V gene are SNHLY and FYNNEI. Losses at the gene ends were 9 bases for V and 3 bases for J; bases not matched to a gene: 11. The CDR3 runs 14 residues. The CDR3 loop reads CASAPGQPNYEQYF. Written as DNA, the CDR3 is TGTGCCAGTGCCCCGGGACAGCCAAACTACGAGCAGTACTTC.

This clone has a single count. For the CDR3, the DNA is TGCGCCAGCAATCACCTTCGAGGGGCACAAGAGACCCAGTACTTC. This sequence encodes CASNHLRGAQETQYF. J is TRBJ2-5 and V is TRBV5-1, with D possibly being TRBD1 or TRBD2 (5 bases each). V was shortened by 6 bases and J by 2 bases, with 17 bases between the two germline ends. The CDR3 has 15 amino acids. Germline-derived CDR1 and CDR2 are SGHRS and YFSETQ.

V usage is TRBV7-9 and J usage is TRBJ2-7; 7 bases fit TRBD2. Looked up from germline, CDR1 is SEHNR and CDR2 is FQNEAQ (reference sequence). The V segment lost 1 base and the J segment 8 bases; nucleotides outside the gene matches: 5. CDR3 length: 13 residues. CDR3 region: CASSLDPSGKQYF. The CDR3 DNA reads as TGTGCCAGCAGCTTAGACCCTAGCGGTAAGCAGTACTTC.

The CDR3 region has the DNA TGTGCCAGCAGCTTAGCGGGACAGGGCTTCCAGAACACCGGGGAGCTGTTTTTT. Translated: CASSLAGQGFQNTGELFF. This chain connects TRBV11-2 to TRBJ2-2; 9 bases are shared with TRBD1. After removal of 1 base from V and 1 base from J, the junction contained 7 bases not matched to a gene. CDR3 length: 18 amino acids. Germline CDR1 reads SGHAT; CDR2 reads FQNNGV.

DNA of the CDR3: TGTGCCAGTAGTATTATCGGACTAGCGAACACCGGGGAGCTGTTTTTT. Residues: CASSIIGLANTGELFF. V and J are TRBV19 and TRBJ2-2, with 7 nucleotides matching TRBD2. The CDR3 loop spans 16 amino acids. Trimming at V came to 3 bases and at J to 0 bases, leaving 4 bases not matched to a gene. Germline CDR1 LNHDA, CDR2 SQIVND (reference sequence).

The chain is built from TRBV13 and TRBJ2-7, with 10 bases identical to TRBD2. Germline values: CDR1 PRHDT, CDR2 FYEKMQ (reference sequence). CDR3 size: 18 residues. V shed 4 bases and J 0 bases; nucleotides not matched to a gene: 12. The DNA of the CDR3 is TGTGCCAGCAGCTCCTTGCGGACTAGCGGCTTAAGCTCCTACGAGCAGTACTTC. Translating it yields CASSSLRTSGLSSYEQYF.

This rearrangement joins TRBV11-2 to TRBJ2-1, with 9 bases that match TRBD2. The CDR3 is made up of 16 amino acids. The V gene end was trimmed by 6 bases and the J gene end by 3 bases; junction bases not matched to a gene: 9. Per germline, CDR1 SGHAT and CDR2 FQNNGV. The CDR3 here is CASRTLAGRNYNEQFF. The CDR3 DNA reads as TGTGCCAGCAGGACTCTAGCGGGGCGGAACTACAATGAGCAGTTCTTC. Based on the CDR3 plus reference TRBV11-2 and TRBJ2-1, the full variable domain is EAGVAQSPRYKIIEKRQSVAFWCNPISGHATLYWYQQILGQGPKLLIQFQNNGVVDDSQLPKDRFSAERLKGVDSTLKIQPAKLEDSAVYLCASRTLAGRNYNEQFFGPGTRLTVL.

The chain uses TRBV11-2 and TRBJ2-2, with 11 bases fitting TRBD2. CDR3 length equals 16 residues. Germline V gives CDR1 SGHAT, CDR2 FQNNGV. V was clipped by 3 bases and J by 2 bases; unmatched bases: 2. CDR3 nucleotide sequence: TGTGCCAGCAGCTTTACTAGCGGGAGCAACACCGGGGAGCTGTTTTTT. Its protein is CASSFTSGSNTGELFF.

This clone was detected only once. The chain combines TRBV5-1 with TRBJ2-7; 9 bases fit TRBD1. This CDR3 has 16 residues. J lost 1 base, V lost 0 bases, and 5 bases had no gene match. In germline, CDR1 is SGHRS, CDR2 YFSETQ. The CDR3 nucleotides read TGCGCCAGCAGCTTGGCAGGACAGGGGAGTTCCTACGAGCAGTACTTC. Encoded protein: CASSLAGQGSSYEQYF.

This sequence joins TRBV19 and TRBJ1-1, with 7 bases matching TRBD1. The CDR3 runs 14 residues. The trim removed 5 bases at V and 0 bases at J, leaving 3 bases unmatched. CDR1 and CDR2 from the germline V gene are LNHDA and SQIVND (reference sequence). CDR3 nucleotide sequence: TGTGCCAGTAGTTACAGGGGAATGAACACTGAAGCTTTCTTT. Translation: CASSYRGMNTEAFF.

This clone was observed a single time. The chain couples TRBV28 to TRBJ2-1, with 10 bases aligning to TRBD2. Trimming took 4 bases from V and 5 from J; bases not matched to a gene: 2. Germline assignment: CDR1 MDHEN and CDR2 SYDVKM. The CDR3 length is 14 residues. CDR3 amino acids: CASSSLAGDNEQFF. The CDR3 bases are TGTGCCAGCAGTTCCCTAGCGGGGGACAATGAGCAGTTCTTC. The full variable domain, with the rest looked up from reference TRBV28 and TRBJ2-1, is DVKVTQSSRYLVKRTGEKVFLECVQDMDHENMFWYRQDPGLGLRLIYFSYDVKMKEKGDIPEGYSVSREKKERFSLILESASTNQTSMYLCASSSLAGDNEQFFGPGTRLTVL.

The CDR3: CASRDRQYTEAFF. In DNA, the CDR3 is TGTGCCAGCAGAGATAGACAGTACACTGAAGCTTTCTTT. The chain couples TRBV11-2 to TRBJ1-1, with D perhaps TRBD1 (5 bases). The CDR3 extends over 13 amino acids. With 6 bases removed from V and 3 bases from J, the gap between germline ends came to 11 bases. The germline gives CDR1 SGHAT, CDR2 FQNNGV. Full variable domain (remainder filled in from reference TRBV11-2 and TRBJ1-1): EAGVAQSPRYKIIEKRQSVAFWCNPISGHATLYWYQQILGQGPKLLIQFQNNGVVDDSQLPKDRFSAERLKGVDSTLKIQPAKLEDSAVYLCASRDRQYTEAFFGQGTRLTVV.

This chain's CDR3 is CATSGGDPRGSPLHF. The CDR3 nucleotides read TGTGCCACCAGTGGCGGGGACCCAAGAGGGTCACCCCTCCACTTT. This chain connects TRBV15 to TRBJ1-6, with D maybe TRBD1 (5 bases). CDR3 length: 15 residues. The V end was cut by 6 bases, the J end by 10 bases, with 19 bases between. Germline V gene lookup returns CDR1 LNHNV and CDR2 YYDKDF (reference sequence).

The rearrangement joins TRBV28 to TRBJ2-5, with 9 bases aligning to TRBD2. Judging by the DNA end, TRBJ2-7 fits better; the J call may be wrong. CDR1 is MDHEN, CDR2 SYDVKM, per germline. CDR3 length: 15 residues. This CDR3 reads CASSLAGGLTNEQYF. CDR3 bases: TGTGCCAGCAGTTTAGCGGGAGGGCTGACAAACGAGCAGTACTTC.

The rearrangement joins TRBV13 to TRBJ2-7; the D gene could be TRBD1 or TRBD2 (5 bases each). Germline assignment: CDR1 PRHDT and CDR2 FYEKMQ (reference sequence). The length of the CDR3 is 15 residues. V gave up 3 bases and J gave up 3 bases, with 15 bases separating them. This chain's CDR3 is CASSLLGVRSYEQYF. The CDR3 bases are TGTGCCAGCAGCTTGTTGGGGGTCCGTAGCTACGAGCAGTACTTC.

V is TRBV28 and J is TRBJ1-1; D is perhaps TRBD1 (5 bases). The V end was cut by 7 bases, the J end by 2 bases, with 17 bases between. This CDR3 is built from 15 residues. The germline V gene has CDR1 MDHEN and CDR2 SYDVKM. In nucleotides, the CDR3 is TGTGCCAGCACCCCCGGCGACAGAATAAACACTGAAGCTTTCTTT. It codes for CASTPGDRINTEAFF.